Listed below are T cell receptor beta chains from one sample, sequenced in a study of blood T cell repertoires in COVID-19. Clones were read by immunoSEQ multiplex PCR, and TCRdb kept only the in-frame ones, dropping some. The sample lists some 200,000 clones, more than 85% occurring once. Sequencing used peripheral blood. Every receptor here comes from a woman aged 80 or over in a cohort sampled during active or convalescent COVID-19. The CDR3 runs from the conserved cysteine through the conserved F or W. A D gene is named only where the DNA matches it firmly.

V gene: TRBV12-3/TRBV12-4
J gene: TRBJ2-7
D gene: -
CDR3 DNA: TGTGCCAGCAGTTATTTAGTAGACGAGCAGTACTTC
CDR3 protein: CASSYLVDEQYF

V gene: TRBV6-5
J gene: TRBJ1-2
D gene: -
CDR3 DNA: TGTGCCAGCAGTTACTTGGGGGGAGGCTACACCTTC
CDR3 protein: CASSYLGGGYTF

V gene: TRBV9
J gene: TRBJ1-1
D gene: -
CDR3 DNA: TGTGCCAGCAGCGCCCCAGGGAACATGAACACTGAAGCTTTCTTT
CDR3 protein: CASSAPGNMNTEAFF

V gene: TRBV5-1
J gene: TRBJ1-1
D gene: -
CDR3 DNA: TGCGCCAGCAGCCCTCAGGTAAACACTGAAGCTTTCTTT
CDR3 protein: CASSPQVNTEAFF

V gene: TRBV5-5
J gene: TRBJ1-6
D gene: -
CDR3 DNA: TGTGCCAGCAGTTCCTACAGAGACGGATATAATTCACCCCTCCACTTT
CDR3 protein: CASSSYRDGYNSPLHF

V gene: TRBV30
J gene: TRBJ2-1
D gene: TRBD2
CDR3 DNA: TGTGCCGGTCTGACGGGAGGGTACAATGAGCAGTTCTTC
CDR3 protein: CAGLTGGYNEQFF

V gene: TRBV18
J gene: TRBJ1-2
D gene: TRBD1
CDR3 DNA: TGTGCCAGCTCACCGTCGACAGGGGACCTAAACTATGGCTACACCTTC
CDR3 protein: CASSPSTGDLNYGYTF

V gene: TRBV2
J gene: TRBJ1-6
D gene: -
CDR3 DNA: TGTGCCAGCAGGGGGGACACAAATTCACCCCTCCACTTT
CDR3 protein: CASRGDTNSPLHF

V gene: TRBV5-1
J gene: TRBJ2-1
D gene: -
CDR3 DNA: TGCGCCAGCAGCTCCAGCGTTCACAATGAGCAGTTCTTC
CDR3 protein: CASSSSVHNEQFF

V gene: TRBV27
J gene: TRBJ1-6
D gene: -
CDR3 DNA: TGTGCCAGCAGCGCGGGGTGGGGAGCCCTCCACTTT
CDR3 protein: CASSAGWGALHF

V gene: TRBV13
J gene: TRBJ2-2
D gene: TRBD2
CDR3 DNA: TGTGCCAGCAGCTTAATAGCGGGAGGGCCAGGCACCGGGGAGCTGTTTTTT
CDR3 protein: CASSLIAGGPGTGELFF